This T cell receptor (beta chain) was found in a study of T cell changes during pregnancy in multiple sclerosis. This clone was observed a single time. Germline V gene data show CDR1 as MDHEN and CDR2 as SYDVKM. The V gene lost 6 bases and the J gene lost 3 bases, with 27 bases spanning the gap. The CDR3 loop spans 18 amino acids. Sequencing was performed with immunoSEQ multiplex PCR; in TCRdb, only in-frame clones are kept and a portion is missing. The sample has approximately 44,000 clones; about nine tenths are singletons. This chain links TRBV28 with TRBJ2-7; D might be TRBD2 (6 bases). The sequencing here drew on CD4+ T cells from peripheral blood mononuclear cells, taken in the first trimester of pregnancy. This clonotype originated in a female donor with multiple sclerosis, enrolled in a pregnancy study. The chain's CDR3 is CASSQLQTFSTRIYEQYF. The CDR3 coding sequence is TGTGCCAGCAGCCAACTACAAACCTTTTCGACTAGAATCTACGAGCAGTACTTC.